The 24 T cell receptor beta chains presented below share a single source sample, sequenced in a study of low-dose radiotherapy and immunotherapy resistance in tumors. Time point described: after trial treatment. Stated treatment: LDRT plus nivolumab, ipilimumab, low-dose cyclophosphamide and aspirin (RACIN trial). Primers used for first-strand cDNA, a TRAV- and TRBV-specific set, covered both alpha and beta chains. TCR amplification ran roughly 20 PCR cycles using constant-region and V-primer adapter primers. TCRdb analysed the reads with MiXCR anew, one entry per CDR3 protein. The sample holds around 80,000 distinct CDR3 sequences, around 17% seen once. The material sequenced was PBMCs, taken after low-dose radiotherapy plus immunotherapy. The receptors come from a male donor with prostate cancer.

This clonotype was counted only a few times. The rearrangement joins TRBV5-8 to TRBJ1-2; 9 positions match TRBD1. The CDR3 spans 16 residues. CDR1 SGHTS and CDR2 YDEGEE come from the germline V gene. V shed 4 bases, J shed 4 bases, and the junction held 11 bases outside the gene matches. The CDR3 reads CASSPAGQGFAYGYTF. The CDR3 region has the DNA TGTGCCAGCAGCCCGGCGGGACAGGGATTTGCCTATGGCTACACCTTC.

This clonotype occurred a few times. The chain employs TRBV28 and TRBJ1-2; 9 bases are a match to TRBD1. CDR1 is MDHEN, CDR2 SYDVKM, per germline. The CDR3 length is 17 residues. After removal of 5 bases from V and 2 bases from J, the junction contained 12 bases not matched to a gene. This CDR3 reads CASSGVQGAGSNYGYTF. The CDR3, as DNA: TGTGCCAGCAGTGGGGTACAGGGGGCAGGATCGAACTATGGCTACACCTTC.

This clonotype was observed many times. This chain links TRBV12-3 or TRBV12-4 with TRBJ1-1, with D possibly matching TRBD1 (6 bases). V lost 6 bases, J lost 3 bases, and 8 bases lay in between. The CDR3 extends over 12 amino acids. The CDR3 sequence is CASSDRHTEAFF. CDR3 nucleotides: TGTGCCAGCAGCGACAGGCACACTGAAGCTTTCTTT.

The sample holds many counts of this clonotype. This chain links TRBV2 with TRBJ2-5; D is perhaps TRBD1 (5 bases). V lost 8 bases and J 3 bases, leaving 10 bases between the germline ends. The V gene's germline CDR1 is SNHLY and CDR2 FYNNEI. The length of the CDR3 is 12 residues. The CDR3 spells CASSREKETQYF. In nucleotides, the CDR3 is TGTGCCAGCTCCAGGGAAAAAGAGACCCAGTACTTC. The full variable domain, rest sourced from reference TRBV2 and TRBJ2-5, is EPEVTQTPSHQVTQMGQEVILRCVPISNHLYFYWYRQILGQKVEFLVSFYNNEISEKSEIFDDQFSVERPDGSNFTLKIRSTKLEDSAMYFCASSREKETQYFGPGTRLLVL.

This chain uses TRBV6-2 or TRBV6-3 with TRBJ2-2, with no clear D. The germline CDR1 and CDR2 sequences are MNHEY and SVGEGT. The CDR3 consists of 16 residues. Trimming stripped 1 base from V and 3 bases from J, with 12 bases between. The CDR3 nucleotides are TGTGCCAGCAGTTACTATCCAGGAGTGGACACCGGGGAGCTGTTTTTT. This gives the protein CASSYYPGVDTGELFF.

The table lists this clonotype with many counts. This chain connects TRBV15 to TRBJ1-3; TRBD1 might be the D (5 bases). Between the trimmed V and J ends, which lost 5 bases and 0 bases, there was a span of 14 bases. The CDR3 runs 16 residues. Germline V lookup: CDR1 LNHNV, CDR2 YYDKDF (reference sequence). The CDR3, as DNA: TGTGCCACCAGCGGACGGCGGGGCAGCTCTGGAAACACCATATATTTT. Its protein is CATSGRRGSSGNTIYF.

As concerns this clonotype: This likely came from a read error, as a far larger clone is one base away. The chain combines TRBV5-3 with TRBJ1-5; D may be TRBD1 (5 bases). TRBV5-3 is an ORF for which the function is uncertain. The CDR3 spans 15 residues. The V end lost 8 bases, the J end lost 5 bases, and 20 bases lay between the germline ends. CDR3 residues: CASSMAGDGYQPQHF. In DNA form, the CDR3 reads TGTGCCAGCAGTATGGCCGGGGACGGATATCAGCCCCAGCATTTT.

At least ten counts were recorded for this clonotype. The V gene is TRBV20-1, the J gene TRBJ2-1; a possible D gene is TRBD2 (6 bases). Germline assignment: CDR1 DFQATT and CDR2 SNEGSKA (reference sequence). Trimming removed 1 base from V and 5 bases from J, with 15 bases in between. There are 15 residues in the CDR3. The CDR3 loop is CSARVGSGANNEQFF. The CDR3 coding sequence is TGCAGTGCTAGAGTTGGTAGCGGAGCGAACAATGAGCAGTTCTTC.

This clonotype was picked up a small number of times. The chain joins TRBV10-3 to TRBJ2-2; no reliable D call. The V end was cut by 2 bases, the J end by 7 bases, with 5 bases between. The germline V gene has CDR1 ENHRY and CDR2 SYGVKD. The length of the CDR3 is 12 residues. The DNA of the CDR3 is TGTGCCATCAGTGAGGGGTACGGGGAGCTGTTTTTT. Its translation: CAISEGYGELFF.

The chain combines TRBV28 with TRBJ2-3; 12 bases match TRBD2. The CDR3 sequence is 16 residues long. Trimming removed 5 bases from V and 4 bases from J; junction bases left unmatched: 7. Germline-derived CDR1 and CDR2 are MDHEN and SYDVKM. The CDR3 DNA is TGTGCCAGCAGTCCCAGACTAGCGGGAGCGGCAGATACGCAGTATTTT. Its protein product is CASSPRLAGAADTQYF.

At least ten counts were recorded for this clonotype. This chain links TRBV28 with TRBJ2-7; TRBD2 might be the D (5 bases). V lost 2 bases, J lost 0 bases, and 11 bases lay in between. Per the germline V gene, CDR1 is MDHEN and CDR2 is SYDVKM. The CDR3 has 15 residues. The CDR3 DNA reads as TGTGCCAGCAGTTTAATCGGGGTTACCTCCTACGAGCAGTACTTC. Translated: CASSLIGVTSYEQYF.

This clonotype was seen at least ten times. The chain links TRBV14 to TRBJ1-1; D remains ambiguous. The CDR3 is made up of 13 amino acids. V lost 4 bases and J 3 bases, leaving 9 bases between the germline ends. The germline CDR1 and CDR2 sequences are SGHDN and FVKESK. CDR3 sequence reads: CASSLDTDTEAFF. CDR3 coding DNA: TGTGCCAGCAGCCTCGACACGGACACTGAAGCTTTCTTT.

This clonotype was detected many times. As DNA, the CDR3 is TGTGCCAGCAGCGTAACGGGGGCCGGGGAGCTGTTTTTT. It is translated as CASSVTGAGELFF. The chain links TRBV12-3 or TRBV12-4 to TRBJ2-2, with D tentatively TRBD2 (6 bases). The V end lost 6 bases, the J end lost 6 bases, and 11 bases lay between the germline ends. There are 13 residues in the CDR3.

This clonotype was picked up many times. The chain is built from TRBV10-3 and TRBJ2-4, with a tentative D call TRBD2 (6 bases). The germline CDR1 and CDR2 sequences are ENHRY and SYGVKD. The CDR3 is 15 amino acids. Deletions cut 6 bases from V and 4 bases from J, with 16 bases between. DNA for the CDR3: TGTGCCATCAGACCCGAAATAGCGGCTAAAAACATTCAGTACTTC. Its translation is CAIRPEIAAKNIQYF.

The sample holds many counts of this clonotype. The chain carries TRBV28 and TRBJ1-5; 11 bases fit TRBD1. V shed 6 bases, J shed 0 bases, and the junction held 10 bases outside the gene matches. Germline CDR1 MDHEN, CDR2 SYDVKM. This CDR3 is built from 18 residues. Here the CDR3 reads CASSPGTGGINSNQPQHF. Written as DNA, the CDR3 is TGTGCCAGCAGCCCCGGGACAGGGGGGATTAATAGCAATCAGCCCCAGCATTTT. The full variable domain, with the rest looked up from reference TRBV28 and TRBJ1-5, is DVKVTQSSRYLVKRTGEKVFLECVQDMDHENMFWYRQDPGLGLRLIYFSYDVKMKEKGDIPEGYSVSREKKERFSLILESASTNQTSMYLCASSPGTGGINSNQPQHFGDGTRLSIL.

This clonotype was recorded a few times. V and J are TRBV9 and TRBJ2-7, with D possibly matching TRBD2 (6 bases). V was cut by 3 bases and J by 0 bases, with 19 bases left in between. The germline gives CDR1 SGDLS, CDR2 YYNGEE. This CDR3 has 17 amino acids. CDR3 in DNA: TGTGCCAGCAGCGAAGGAGGCTCATACGGGAGCTCCTACGAGCAGTACTTC. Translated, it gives CASSEGGSYGSSYEQYF.

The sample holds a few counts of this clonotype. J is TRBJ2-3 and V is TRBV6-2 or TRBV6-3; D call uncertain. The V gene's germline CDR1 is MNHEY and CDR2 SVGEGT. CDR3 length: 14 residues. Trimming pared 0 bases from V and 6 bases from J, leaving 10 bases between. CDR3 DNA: TGTGCCAGCAGTTACTCGATTCTCGGGGATACGCAGTATTTT. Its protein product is CASSYSILGDTQYF.

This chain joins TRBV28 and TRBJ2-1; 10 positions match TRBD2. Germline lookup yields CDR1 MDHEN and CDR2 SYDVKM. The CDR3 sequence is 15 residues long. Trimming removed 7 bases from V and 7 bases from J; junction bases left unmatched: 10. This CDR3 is CASNLRLAGVNEQFF. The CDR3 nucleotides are TGTGCCAGCAACCTGCGGCTAGCGGGAGTAAATGAGCAGTTCTTC.

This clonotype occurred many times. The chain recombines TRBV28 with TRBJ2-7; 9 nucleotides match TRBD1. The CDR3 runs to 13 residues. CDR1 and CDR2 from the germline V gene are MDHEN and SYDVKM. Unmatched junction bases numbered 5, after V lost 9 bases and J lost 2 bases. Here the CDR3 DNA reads TGTGCCAGTGGGGACAGGGATACCTACGAGCAGTACTTC. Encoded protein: CASGDRDTYEQYF. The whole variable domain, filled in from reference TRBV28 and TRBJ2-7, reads DVKVTQSSRYLVKRTGEKVFLECVQDMDHENMFWYRQDPGLGLRLIYFSYDVKMKEKGDIPEGYSVSREKKERFSLILESASTNQTSMYLCASGDRDTYEQYFGPGTRLTVT.

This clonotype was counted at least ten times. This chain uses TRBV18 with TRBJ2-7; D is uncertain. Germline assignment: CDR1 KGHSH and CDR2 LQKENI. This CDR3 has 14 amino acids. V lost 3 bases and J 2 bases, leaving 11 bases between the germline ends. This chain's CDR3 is CASSPSTETYEQYF. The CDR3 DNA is TGTGCCAGCTCACCTTCGACTGAAACCTACGAGCAGTACTTC.

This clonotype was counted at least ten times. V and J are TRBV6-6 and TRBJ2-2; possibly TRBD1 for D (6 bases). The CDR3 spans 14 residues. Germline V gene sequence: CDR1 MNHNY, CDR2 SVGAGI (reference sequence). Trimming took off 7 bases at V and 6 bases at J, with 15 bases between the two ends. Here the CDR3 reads CASIGQSYSGELFF. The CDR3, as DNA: TGTGCCAGCATTGGACAGAGTTATTCCGGGGAGCTGTTTTTT.

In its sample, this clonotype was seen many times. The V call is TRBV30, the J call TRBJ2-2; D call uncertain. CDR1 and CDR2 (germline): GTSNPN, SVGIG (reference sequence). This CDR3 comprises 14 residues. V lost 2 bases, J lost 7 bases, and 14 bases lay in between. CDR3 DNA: TGTGCCTGGAGTTCTTTTGAAGTTGGCGGGGAGCTGTTTTTT. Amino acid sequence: CAWSSFEVGGELFF.

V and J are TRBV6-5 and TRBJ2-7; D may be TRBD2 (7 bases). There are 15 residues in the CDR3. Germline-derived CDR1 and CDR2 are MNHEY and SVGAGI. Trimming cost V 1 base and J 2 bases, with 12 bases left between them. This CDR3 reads CASSYFAGATYEQYF. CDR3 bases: TGTGCCAGCAGTTACTTCGCGGGGGCCACCTACGAGCAGTACTTC.

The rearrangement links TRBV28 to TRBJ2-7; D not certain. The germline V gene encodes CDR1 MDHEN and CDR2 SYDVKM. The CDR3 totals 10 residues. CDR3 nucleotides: TGTGCGATCGCCTCCTACGAGCAGTACTTC. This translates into CAIASYEQYF.